The 21 T cell receptor beta chains presented below share a single source sample, sequenced in a study of blood T cell repertoires in COVID-19. Assay used: immunoSEQ multiplex PCR; TCRdb lists only in-frame clones, some missing. The sample shows 650,000 to 800,000 clones, approximately 90% of them seen only once. Sample: peripheral blood. The receptors come from a woman between 18 and 29 years old with acute or convalescent COVID-19.

V is TRBV6-5 and J is TRBJ2-7; the D gene is possibly TRBD2 (5 bases). The CDR3 runs 15 residues. Germline V CDR1 and CDR2: MNHEY, SVGAGI. V lost 10 bases, J lost 4 bases, and 23 bases lay in between. In DNA, the CDR3 is TGTGCCACGCAACATCGGATGGGGAGTGGTTACGAGCAGTACTTC. Translated: CATQHRMGSGYEQYF.

This clone has ten or more counts. The chain combines TRBV19 with TRBJ1-1; maybe TRBD1 (5 bases). In germline, CDR1 is LNHDA, CDR2 SQIVND (reference sequence). Trimming cost V 6 bases and J 5 bases, with 22 bases left between them. The CDR3 is 16 residues long. The CDR3, as DNA: TGTGCCAGTAGCTCAACCCCCGGAGGGGTCTGGACTGAAGCTTTCTTT. It is translated as CASSSTPGGVWTEAFF.

The CDR3 coding sequence is TGTGCCAACCTGGACAGGGCGTACACTGAAGCTTTCTTT. Protein: CANLDRAYTEAFF. The J gene is TRBJ1-1, the V gene TRBV21-1; the D call of TRBD1 is as the table states it, not checked on the DNA. TRBV21-1 is assigned pseudogene status. The CDR3 extends over 13 amino acids.

The chain carries TRBV15 and TRBJ2-7; TRBD2 is a possible D gene (5 bases). V dropped 6 bases and J dropped 0 bases, with 12 bases sitting between them. The CDR3 is 14 amino acids. CDR1 is LNHNV and CDR2 is YYDKDF in the germline V gene (reference sequence). CDR3 amino acids: CATRAELSSYEQYF. The CDR3 nucleotides read TGTGCCACCAGAGCGGAACTGAGCTCCTACGAGCAGTACTTC.

The V and J genes are TRBV6-4 and TRBJ2-6; D is unresolved. Trimming removed 6 bases from V and 0 bases from J, with 6 bases in between. Germline assignment: CDR1 MRHNA and CDR2 SNTAGT. The CDR3 consists of 14 residues. The CDR3 sequence is CASRRSSGANVLTF. DNA of the CDR3: TGTGCCAGCAGGCGGTCCTCTGGGGCCAACGTCCTGACTTTC.

V is TRBV9 and J is TRBJ1-1; 7 nucleotides match TRBD1. The CDR3 has 16 residues. CDR1 is SGDLS and CDR2 is YYNGEE in the germline V gene. The V gene end was trimmed by 4 bases and the J gene end by 4 bases; junction bases not matched to a gene: 13. CDR3 nucleotides: TGTGCCAGCAGCTCACCGACCGTCGCAGGGGGCACTGAAGCTTTCTTT. It is translated as CASSSPTVAGGTEAFF.

The genes are TRBV30 and TRBJ1-2; tentatively, D is TRBD1 (5 bases). The CDR3 is 15 amino acids. Trimming left V 4 bases short and J 6 bases short, with 21 bases between. CDR1 and CDR2 from the germline V gene are GTSNPN and SVGIG (reference sequence). This CDR3 is CAWTLREAGKDGYTF. For the CDR3, the DNA is TGTGCCTGGACTCTCAGGGAGGCAGGGAAGGATGGCTACACCTTC.

This clone was observed a single time. The chain carries TRBV19 and TRBJ1-1; D is uncertain. The CDR3 runs 14 residues. The ends were cut back, 5 bases at V and 2 bases at J, with 12 bases in the middle. The V gene's germline CDR1 is LNHDA and CDR2 SQIVND (reference sequence). CDR3 in amino acids: CASSVSRRNTEAFF. In DNA, the CDR3 is TGTGCCAGTAGTGTGTCCCGTAGAAACACTGAAGCTTTCTTT.

This sequence joins TRBV5-5 and TRBJ1-2, with D perhaps TRBD1 (6 bases). The ends were cut back, 0 bases at V and 0 bases at J, with 12 bases in the middle. This CDR3 has 16 amino acids. Germline V gene lookup returns CDR1 SGHKS and CDR2 YYEKEE (reference sequence). The CDR3 sequence: CASSLAGGRSNYGYTF. CDR3 coding DNA: TGTGCCAGCAGCTTGGCCGGGGGGCGATCTAACTATGGCTACACCTTC.

This chain links TRBV7-9 with TRBJ1-1; no reliable D call. The CDR3 has 15 amino acids. Trimming shortened V by 5 bases and J by 0 bases, and 13 bases separated the two germline ends. CDR1 is SEHNR and CDR2 is FQNEAQ in the germline V gene (reference sequence). CDR3 sequence: CASSGRVSMNTEAFF. The CDR3 bases are TGTGCCAGCAGCGGGAGGGTATCCATGAACACTGAAGCTTTCTTT.

This chain uses TRBV5-4 with TRBJ1-1; no clear D. Trimming removed 0 bases at V and 1 base at J, with 7 bases between. This CDR3 is built from 14 residues. Germline V lookup: CDR1 SGHNT, CDR2 YYREEE (reference sequence). In DNA form, the CDR3 reads TGTGCCAGCAGCTTGGACATTTCGAACACTGAAGCTTTCTTT. Translated, it gives CASSLDISNTEAFF.

This rearrangement joins TRBV19 to TRBJ1-1; possible D gene TRBD1, 6 bases. CDR1 is LNHDA and CDR2 is SQIVND in the germline V gene (reference sequence). This CDR3 has 13 residues. Trimming shortened V by 1 base and J by 8 bases, and 11 bases separated the two germline ends. Here the CDR3 reads CASSIGKGVEAFF. In DNA form, the CDR3 reads TGTGCCAGTAGTATAGGAAAGGGGGTGGAAGCTTTCTTT.

The genes are TRBV29-1 and TRBJ2-1; the match to TRBD2 covers 12 bases. Trimming took 6 bases from V and 9 from J; bases not matched to a gene: 6. Germline V gene data show CDR1 as SQVTM and CDR2 as ANQGSEA. This CDR3 is 13 amino acids long. CDR3: CSVLAGGPAEQFF. CDR3 DNA: TGCAGCGTCCTAGCGGGGGGGCCCGCTGAGCAGTTCTTC.

This chain links TRBV27 with TRBJ2-1; 7 bases fit TRBD1. Germline CDR1 is MNHEY and CDR2 is SMNVEV (reference sequence). The V and J ends lost 4 bases and 4 bases, in that order; junction bases with no gene match: 10. The CDR3 consists of 16 residues. The CDR3 loop reads CASSWAGTAIYNEQFF. DNA of the CDR3: TGTGCCAGCAGTTGGGCCGGGACAGCTATTTACAATGAGCAGTTCTTC.

The chain uses TRBV25-1 and TRBJ1-2; a weak D match, TRBD1 (5 bases). The CDR3 is 14 residues long. Germline V CDR1 and CDR2: MGHDK, SYGVNS. The germline V and J ends were trimmed by 3 bases and 7 bases, with 15 bases remaining between them. The CDR3 DNA reads as TGTGCCAGCAGTGACCCGCAGGGTTTTGGTGGCTACACCTTC. It yields the protein CASSDPQGFGGYTF.

V gene TRBV9 combines with J gene TRBJ1-2; D is unclear. The germline V and J ends were trimmed by 0 bases and 5 bases, with 17 bases remaining between them. Germline V gene lookup returns CDR1 SGDLS and CDR2 YYNGEE. The CDR3 contains 16 residues. CDR3 in amino acids: CASSVDGGTALYGYTF. CDR3 DNA sequence: TGTGCCAGCAGCGTAGACGGCGGAACGGCACTTTATGGCTACACCTTC. The variable domain in full, with the rest retrieved from reference TRBV9 and TRBJ1-2, is DSGVTQTPKHLITATGQRVTLRCSPRSGDLSVYWYQQSLDQGLQFLIQYYNGEERAKGNILERFSAQQFPDLHSELNLSSLELGDSALYFCASSVDGGTALYGYTFGSGTRLTVV.

The gene calls are TRBV4-1 and TRBJ1-2; D ambiguous. The CDR3 runs 17 residues. V dropped 4 bases and J dropped 6 bases, with 24 bases sitting between them. Germline-derived CDR1 and CDR2 are MGHRA and YSYEKL. CDR3 bases: TGCGCCAGCAGCCGCTATCCCTCTGGGGAGGGCGCCCATGGCTACACCTTC. Translation gives CASSRYPSGEGAHGYTF.

The chain is built from TRBV19 and TRBJ1-1; 9 bases fit TRBD1. V gave up 6 bases and J gave up 10 bases; unmatched junction bases: 9. The CDR3 extends over 13 amino acids. Germline CDR1 reads LNHDA; CDR2 reads SQIVND (reference sequence). CDR3 coding DNA: TGTGCCAGTAGACGGGACAGGGCCAAGGGAGCTTTCTTT. It encodes CASRRDRAKGAFF.

The chain combines TRBV10-3 with TRBJ1-2; TRBD1 matches 8 bases. Germline CDR1 and CDR2: ENHRY and SYGVKD. CDR3 size: 17 residues. The junction had 14 bases not matched to a gene; V was cut back by 4 bases and J by 4 bases. CDR3 protein: CAISVSPGSDRVYGYTF. DNA of the CDR3: TGTGCCATCAGTGTCTCCCCCGGGTCGGACAGGGTCTATGGCTACACCTTC.

This chain links TRBV6-1 with TRBJ1-4; D is unresolved. From germline, CDR1 is MNHNS and CDR2 SASEGT. V was clipped by 3 bases and J by 0 bases, with 14 bases between them. This CDR3 is 17 amino acids long. The chain's CDR3 is CASSDLTLSATNEKLFF. The CDR3 DNA sequence: TGTGCCAGCAGTGATTTGACATTAAGTGCAACTAATGAAAAACTGTTTTTT.

V usage is TRBV29-1 and J usage is TRBJ1-2, with TRBD1 as a possible D gene (6 bases). Per germline, CDR1 SQVTM and CDR2 ANQGSEA. The CDR3 covers 12 residues. Trimming left V 0 bases short and J 12 bases short, with 14 bases between. For the CDR3, the DNA is TGCAGCGTTGAAGATCTACAGGGAGTCGACACCTTC. Translated, it gives CSVEDLQGVDTF.